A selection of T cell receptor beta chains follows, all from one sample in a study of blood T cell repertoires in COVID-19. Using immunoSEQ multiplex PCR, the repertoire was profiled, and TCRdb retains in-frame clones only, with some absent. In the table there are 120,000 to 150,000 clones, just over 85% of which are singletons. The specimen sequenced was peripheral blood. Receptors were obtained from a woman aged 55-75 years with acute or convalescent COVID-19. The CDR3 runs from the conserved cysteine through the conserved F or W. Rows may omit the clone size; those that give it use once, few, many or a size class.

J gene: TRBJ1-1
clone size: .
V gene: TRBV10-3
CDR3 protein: CAISALENTEAFF

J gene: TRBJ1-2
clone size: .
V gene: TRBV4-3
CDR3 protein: CASSQGGVIRKDYTF

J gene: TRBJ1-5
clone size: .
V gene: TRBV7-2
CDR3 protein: CASSLKAGNQPQHF

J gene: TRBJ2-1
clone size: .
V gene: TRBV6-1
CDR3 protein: CASRLGAGGPNEQFF

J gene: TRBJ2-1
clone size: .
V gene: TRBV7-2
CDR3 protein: CASSRTSGFYNEQFF

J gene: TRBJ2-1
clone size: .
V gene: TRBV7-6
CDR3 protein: CASSLGTSGGWYNEQFF

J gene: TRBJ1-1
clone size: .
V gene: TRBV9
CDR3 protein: CASSVVGALGTEAFF

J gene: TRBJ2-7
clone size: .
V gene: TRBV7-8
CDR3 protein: CASSFSGGPSYEQYF

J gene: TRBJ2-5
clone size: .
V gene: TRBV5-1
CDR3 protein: CASSLTDKETQYF

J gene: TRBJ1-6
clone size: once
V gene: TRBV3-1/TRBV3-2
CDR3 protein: CASSHRDRGLVGSPLHF